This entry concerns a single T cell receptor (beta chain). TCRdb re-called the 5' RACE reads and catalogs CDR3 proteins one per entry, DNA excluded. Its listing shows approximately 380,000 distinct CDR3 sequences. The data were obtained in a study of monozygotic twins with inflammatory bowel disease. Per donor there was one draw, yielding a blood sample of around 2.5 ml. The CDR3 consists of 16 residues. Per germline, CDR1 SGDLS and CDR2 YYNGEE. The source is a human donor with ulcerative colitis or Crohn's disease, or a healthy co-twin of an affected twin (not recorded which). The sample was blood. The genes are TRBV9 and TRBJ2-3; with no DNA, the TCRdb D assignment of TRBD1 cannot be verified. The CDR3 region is CASSALRQGDTDTQYF.